This T cell receptor beta chain appears in the sequencing data of a study of metastatic and nonmetastatic thyroid tumors. The wider study: Repertoires were compared across blood and tumor or nodule tissue from malignant and benign thyroid patients.

The authors' processing: In papillary thyroid cancer, a distant-metastasis classifier was built using CDR3 differences across clinicopathological groups. TCRdb re-called the PCR reads via MiXCR. TCRdb, not the original authors, processed these V and J calls. The table shows about 26,000 clones, with more than 25% occurring only once. Study-level results: Reported TCR beta diversity, measured in blood and tumor, was significantly higher for malignant thyroid tumors than for benign nodules.

All patients were untreated before thyroid surgery. Remarks on this clone: No antigen is known for it.

V was clipped by 1 base and J by 10 bases, with 13 bases between them. CDR3 length equals 13 residues. Material: blood. The origin of this receptor is a female donor with papillary thyroid cancer or a benign thyroid nodule (not recorded which). Some clones in this sample may be carry-over from other donors' samples. The chain recombines TRBV12-3 or TRBV12-4 with TRBJ1-2; D perhaps matches TRBD1 (5 bases). The CDR3: CASSLGQGLVYTF. In DNA form, the CDR3 reads TGTGCCAGCAGTTTAGGGCAGGGTCTAGTCTACACCTTC.